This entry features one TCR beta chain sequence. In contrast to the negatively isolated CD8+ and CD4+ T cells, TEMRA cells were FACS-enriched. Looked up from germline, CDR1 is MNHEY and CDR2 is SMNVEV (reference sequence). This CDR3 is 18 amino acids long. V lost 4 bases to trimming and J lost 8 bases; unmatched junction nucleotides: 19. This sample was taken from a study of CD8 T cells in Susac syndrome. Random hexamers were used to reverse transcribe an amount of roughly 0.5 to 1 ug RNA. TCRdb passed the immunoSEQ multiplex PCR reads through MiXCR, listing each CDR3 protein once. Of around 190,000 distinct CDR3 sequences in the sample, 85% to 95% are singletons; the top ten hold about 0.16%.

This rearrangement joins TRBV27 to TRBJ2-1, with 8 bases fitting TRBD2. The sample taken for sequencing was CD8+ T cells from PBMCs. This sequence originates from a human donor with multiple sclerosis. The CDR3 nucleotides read TGTGCCAGCAGTTCCTTCGGTAGCGGGGAGGTCTGGAGGGATGAGCAGTTCTTC. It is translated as CASSSFGSGEVWRDEQFF.